In this sample, the clone carrying this TCR beta chain turned up a few times. The antigen remains unidentified. These data come from a study of early T cells in non-severe SARS-CoV-2 infection. General observations from the study: VDJdb matching, biased toward anti-spike CD8 responses, missed private and CD4 specificities.

TCRdb recomputed calls from the 5' RACE reads with MiXCR, one row per CDR3 protein. The data hold tens of thousands of distinct CDR3 sequences, with around 5.2% observed a single time. The CDR3 length is 12 residues. The germline V gene has CDR1 LGHDT and CDR2 YNNKEL (reference sequence). Trimming cost V 2 bases and J 6 bases, with 8 bases left between them. The rearrangement uses TRBV3-1 and TRBJ2-7; D is unresolved. Source material: whole blood. This receptor was taken from an adult who was a healthcare worker with PCR-confirmed SARS-CoV-2 infection or an uninfected control (not recorded which). CDR3 DNA: TGTGCCAGCAGCCAAATTAGATCCGAGCAGTACTTC. It yields the protein CASSQIRSEQYF.